This passage covers 13 T cell receptor beta chains from one sample sequenced in a study of blood T cell repertoires in COVID-19 (dated by TCRdb to 2019 to 2021). Library creation used the immunoSEQ multiplex PCR assay. The table comes from immuneACCESS by way of TCRdb, which keeps in-frame sequences with V and J called. Part of the clones is missing from these tables; in studies checked, under half for an unresolved V gene and the rest for unknown reasons. The sample yields approximately 69,000 clones; 79% were counted once. Of the sample, 16% is held by the ten largest clones. Sequencing was carried out using peripheral blood. These receptors originate from a man aged 55 to 70 with acute or convalescent COVID-19.

This sequence joins TRBV3-1 (or the pseudogene TRBV3-2) and TRBJ2-5; 14 nucleotides match TRBD2. CDR3 size: 16 residues. The V and J ends lost 4 bases and 2 bases, in that order; junction bases with no gene match: 3. The germline V gene has CDR1 LGHDT and CDR2 YNNKEL (reference sequence). CDR3 coding DNA: TGTGCCAGCAGCCTCGGACTAGCGGGGGGACAAGAGACCCAGTACTTC. It codes for CASSLGLAGGQETQYF.

This clone was seen only once. The CDR3 is CASSSSAGHSFRNTEAFF. In nucleotides, the CDR3 is TGTGCCAGCAGCTCATCCGCCGGACACTCCTTCAGGAACACTGAAGCTTTCTTT. The rearrangement uses TRBV7-9 and TRBJ1-1; perhaps TRBD1 as D (5 bases). V was pared by 4 bases and J by 1 base, with 22 bases between. Germline V CDR1 and CDR2: SEHNR, FQNEAQ (reference sequence). The CDR3 contains 18 residues. The variable domain in full, completed from reference TRBV7-9 and TRBJ1-1, reads DTGVSQNPRHKITKRGQNVTFRCDPISEHNRLYWYRQTLGQGPEFLTYFQNEAQLEKSRLLSDRFSAERPKGSFSTLEIQRTEQGDSAMYLCASSSSAGHSFRNTEAFFGQGTRLTVV.

The chain couples TRBV7-9 to TRBJ1-6; D unclear. The ends were cut back, 5 bases at V and 0 bases at J, with 14 bases in the middle. Germline lookup yields CDR1 SEHNR and CDR2 FQNEAQ (reference sequence). CDR3 length: 17 amino acids. The CDR3 here is CASSPPGVGSYNSPLHF. CDR3 sequence (DNA): TGTGCCAGCAGCCCACCCGGGGTAGGCTCCTATAATTCACCCCTCCACTTT.

The CDR3: CATSDLGDEQFF. The CDR3 DNA reads as TGTGCCACCAGTGATCTGGGAGATGAGCAGTTCTTC. The V call is TRBV24-1, the J call TRBJ2-1; tentatively, D is TRBD2 (5 bases). Germline CDR1 and CDR2: KGHDR and SFDVKD. With 3 bases removed from V and 8 bases from J, the gap between germline ends came to 7 bases. CDR3 size: 12 residues.

This clone was counted only a few times. The CDR3 loop is CASSPRAQGAGYGYTF. The DNA of the CDR3 is TGTGCCAGCAGCCCACGGGCCCAGGGGGCAGGGTATGGCTACACCTTC. The V and J genes are TRBV7-8 and TRBJ1-2; 8 bases are shared with TRBD1. The J segment lost 5 bases and the V segment lost 5 bases, leaving 13 bases of the junction unmatched. The germline gives CDR1 SGHVS, CDR2 FQNEAQ. This CDR3 comprises 16 residues. Complete variable domain (other parts from reference TRBV7-8 and TRBJ1-2): GAGVSQSPRYKVAKRGQDVALRCDPISGHVSLFWYQQALGQGPEFLTYFQNEAQLDKSGLPSDRFFAERPEGSVSTLKIQRTQQEDSAVYLCASSPRAQGAGYGYTFGSGTRLTVV.

This chain connects TRBV5-1 to TRBJ2-5; 8 nucleotides match TRBD1. Germline V gives CDR1 SGHRS, CDR2 YFSETQ. The CDR3 covers 16 residues. With V trimmed by 3 bases and J by 6 bases, 13 bases remained unmatched. CDR3 DNA sequence: TGCGCCAGCAGCTCCCCCGAGGGACAGGACGGCAAGACCCAGTACTTC. Protein sequence: CASSSPEGQDGKTQYF.

V and J are TRBV5-4 and TRBJ2-3; 9 positions match TRBD2. Germline V CDR1 and CDR2: SGHNT, YYREEE (reference sequence). After removal of 2 bases from V and 4 bases from J, the junction contained 5 bases not matched to a gene. CDR3 size: 15 residues. CDR3 region: CASSLGGGGADTQYF. DNA for the CDR3: TGTGCCAGCAGCTTAGGCGGCGGGGGGGCAGATACGCAGTATTTT.

The chain links TRBV6-5 to TRBJ1-5; maybe TRBD1 (5 bases). The V gene's germline CDR1 is MNHEY and CDR2 SVGAGI. This CDR3 region has 15 residues. The V gene lost 6 bases and the J gene lost 9 bases, with 21 bases spanning the gap. The CDR3 loop reads CASSLDVGGNWPQHF. Here the CDR3 DNA reads TGTGCCAGCAGCCTAGATGTGGGGGGGAATTGGCCCCAGCATTTT.

The genes are TRBV5-4 and TRBJ1-3; unclear D gene. The germline V gene has CDR1 SGHNT and CDR2 YYREEE (reference sequence). CDR3 size: 14 residues. V was clipped by 0 bases and J by 6 bases, with 10 bases between them. The DNA for the CDR3 is TGTGCCAGCAGCTTGGACGGCAGGCAAAACACCATATATTTT. Translating it yields CASSLDGRQNTIYF. Combining the CDR3 with reference TRBV5-4 and TRBJ1-3 gives the whole variable domain ETGVTQSPTHLIKTRGQQVTLRCSSQSGHNTVSWYQQALGQGPQFIFQYYREEENGRGNFPPRFSGLQFPNYSSELNVNALELDDSALYLCASSLDGRQNTIYFGEGSWLTVV.

This chain uses TRBV7-8 with TRBJ2-3, with 9 positions matching TRBD2. Germline CDR1 is SGHVS and CDR2 is FQNEAQ. J was trimmed by 6 bases and V by 1 base; bases with no gene match: 11. CDR3 size: 17 residues. In nucleotides, the CDR3 is TGTGCCAGCAGCTTAGTGGAGGCGGGGGGGCCGTGGGATACGCAGTATTTT. This codes for CASSLVEAGGPWDTQYF.

The chain combines TRBV6-2 or TRBV6-3 with TRBJ1-1; D is ambiguous. CDR1 and CDR2 (germline): MNHEY, SVGEGT. The CDR3 has 16 residues. The V end was cut by 1 base, the J end by 3 bases, with 15 bases between. The chain's CDR3 is CASSYYEAPWDTEAFF. CDR3 nucleotide sequence: TGTGCCAGCAGTTACTACGAGGCCCCTTGGGACACTGAAGCTTTCTTT.

The gene calls are TRBV2 and TRBJ1-4; 7 bases are shared with TRBD1. Per the germline V gene, CDR1 is SNHLY and CDR2 is FYNNEI. The CDR3 spans 15 residues. V was pared by 5 bases and J by 6 bases, with 9 bases of the junction left unmatched. The chain's CDR3 is CASSTRQGAYEKLFF. CDR3 sequence (DNA): TGTGCCAGCAGTACGCGACAGGGCGCGTATGAAAAACTGTTTTTT.

The chain recombines TRBV7-2 with TRBJ1-2; possibly TRBD1 for D (5 bases). Trimming removed 6 bases at V and 4 bases at J, with 12 bases between. The CDR3 has 13 amino acids. Germline lookup yields CDR1 SGHTA and CDR2 FQGNSA. CDR3 region: CASSPQVLYGYTF. The CDR3 DNA reads TGTGCCAGCAGTCCACAGGTACTCTATGGCTACACCTTC.